This passage covers 13 T cell receptor beta chains from one sample sequenced in a study of blood T cells in healthy people across ages. A second roughly 6 to 12 cycle PCR used barcoded and J-beta primers. TCRdb called the 5' RACE reads again in MiXCR, with one record for every CDR3 protein. Here the sample spans about 1,800,000 distinct CDR3 sequences, approximately 28% being singletons. Sequencing was performed on blood. The source of these receptors is a woman aged 30 to 39 in good health.

This chain uses TRBV7-2 with TRBJ1-2; the D is unclear. Trimming removed 2 bases at V and 4 bases at J, with 14 bases between. Germline assignment: CDR1 SGHTA and CDR2 FQGNSA. This CDR3 region has 15 residues. The CDR3 protein is CASSLQTASGYGYTF. CDR3 nucleotides: TGTGCCAGCAGCTTACAAACGGCCTCAGGCTATGGCTACACCTTC.

In its sample, this clonotype was seen many times. The gene calls are TRBV7-6 and TRBJ2-7, with 10 bases identical to TRBD2. CDR3 length equals 15 residues. V dropped 3 bases and J dropped 3; count of bases not matched to a gene: 5. The germline V gene encodes CDR1 SGHVS and CDR2 FNYEAQ. CDR3 loop: CASSFGTSDLYEQYF. As DNA, the CDR3 is TGTGCCAGCAGCTTTGGGACTAGCGACCTCTACGAGCAGTACTTC. Full variable domain (missing parts from reference TRBV7-6 and TRBJ2-7): GAGVSQSPRYKVTKRGQDVALRCDPISGHVSLYWYRQALGQGPEFLTYFNYEAQQDKSGLPNDRFSAERPEGSISTLTIQRTEQRDSAMYRCASSFGTSDLYEQYFGPGTRLTVT.

This clonotype has more than one count but fewer than ten. The chain joins TRBV5-1 to TRBJ2-3; TRBD1 might be the D (7 bases). This CDR3 region has 15 residues. Germline V lookup: CDR1 SGHRS, CDR2 YFSETQ. V was trimmed by 7 bases and J by 4 bases, leaving 19 bases between them. As DNA, the CDR3 is TGCGCCAGCCTCCTATCAGGGGGGCTCGCAGATACGCAGTATTTT. Amino acids: CASLLSGGLADTQYF.

This clonotype came up a few times. This chain uses TRBV20-1 with TRBJ2-1; D possibly corresponds to TRBD1 (6 bases). Germline CDR1 and CDR2: DFQATT and SNEGSKA (reference sequence). The V end was cut by 5 bases, the J end by 7 bases, with 12 bases between. The CDR3 spans 12 residues. The CDR3 sequence: CSAPQQGNEQFF. The CDR3 nucleotides read TGCAGTGCTCCTCAACAGGGAAATGAGCAGTTCTTC.

This clonotype was counted between two and nine times. The chain joins TRBV29-1 to TRBJ2-6; D not resolved. V was pared by 7 bases and J by 0 bases, with 7 bases between. Germline V CDR1 and CDR2: SQVTM, ANQGSEA. This CDR3 region has 13 residues. DNA for the CDR3: TGCAGCGCCGACTTCTCTGGGGCCAACGTCCTGACTTTC. This sequence encodes CSADFSGANVLTF.

This clonotype was detected ten times or more. This sequence joins TRBV25-1 and TRBJ2-4; 7 bases map to TRBD2. V lost 1 base, J lost 7 bases, and 4 bases stayed unmatched. Germline V lookup: CDR1 MGHDK, CDR2 SYGVNS. The CDR3 covers 14 residues. This CDR3 reads CASSEWGGVNIQYF. The CDR3 bases are TGTGCCAGCAGTGAATGGGGGGGAGTGAACATTCAGTACTTC.

This clonotype was seen only a few times. V usage is TRBV2 and J usage is TRBJ2-3; TRBD1 matches at 10 bases. Losses at the gene ends were 4 bases for V and 8 bases for J; bases not matched to a gene: 6. CDR1 SNHLY and CDR2 FYNNEI come from the germline V gene. The CDR3 has 14 residues. The CDR3 here is CASSGQGAEATQYF. The CDR3 DNA follows: TGTGCCAGCAGTGGACAGGGGGCTGAGGCTACGCAGTATTTT.

The chain is built from TRBV6-2 or TRBV6-3 and TRBJ2-5; TRBD2 might be the D (5 bases). Germline V gene sequence: CDR1 MNHEY, CDR2 SVGEGT. This CDR3 comprises 13 residues. Deletions cut 6 bases from V and 0 bases from J, with 8 bases between. CDR3 sequence: CASRPEDQETQYF. CDR3 nucleotide sequence: TGTGCCAGCAGGCCGGAGGACCAAGAGACCCAGTACTTC.

Remarks on this clonotype: One end of the junction fails to match germline, which may point to a read error. The rearrangement links TRBV5-1 to TRBJ2-3, with 9 bases aligning to TRBD2. The V gene's germline CDR1 is SGHRS and CDR2 YFSETQ. The length of the CDR3 is 13 residues. The CDR3 bases are TGCGCCGGCAGAAGGACTAGCGCAGATACGCAGTATTTT. Its protein is CAGRRTSADTQYF.

This clonotype was detected only once. Given a much more abundant clone one base away, this may be a read error. The chain couples TRBV2 to TRBJ2-7; the D gene could be TRBD1 or TRBD2 (5 bases each). Germline CDR1 is SNHLY and CDR2 is FYNNEI. The CDR3 covers 14 residues. V lost 7 bases, J lost 7 bases, and 20 bases lay in between. CDR3 DNA: TGTGCCAGCATCCGGGACCCTTCTCGAGGAGAGCAGTACTTC. Amino acids: CASIRDPSRGEQYF.

This clonotype was detected a few times. The rearrangement joins TRBV6-1 to TRBJ2-3; 11 bases agree with TRBD2. Germline CDR1 reads MNHNS; CDR2 reads SASEGT. V gave up 6 bases and J gave up 3 bases; unmatched junction bases: 8. The CDR3 has 16 residues. For the CDR3, the DNA is TGTGCCAGCAGGACCTTAGCGGGGGGGCAGACAGATACGCAGTATTTT. It yields the protein CASRTLAGGQTDTQYF.

The chain is built from TRBV7-3 and TRBJ2-1; 7 bases map to TRBD1. CDR3 length: 17 residues. Unmatched junction bases numbered 12, after V lost 1 base and J lost 6 bases. The V gene's germline CDR1 is SGHTA and CDR2 FQGTGA. Here the CDR3 reads CASSLRGSTGRFNEQFF. DNA for the CDR3: TGTGCCAGCAGCTTAAGAGGGTCGACAGGGCGGTTCAATGAGCAGTTCTTC.

This clonotype was seen a handful of times. This may be a read error: a much more frequent sequence differs by one nucleotide. The genes are TRBV4-3 and TRBJ2-7; 9 positions match TRBD2. The CDR3 is made up of 16 amino acids. Germline CDR1 and CDR2: LGHNA and YSLEER. CDR3 protein: CAGSQSWASGTYEQYF. The CDR3 DNA reads TGCGCCGGCAGCCAATCTTGGGCTAGCGGGACCTACGAGCAGTACTTC.